Detailed here is one TCR beta chain. Study processing details: Reference gene primers were amplified, and this amplification served to estimate nucleated cell counts. The method was immunoSEQ multiplex PCR; TCRdb's version includes in-frame clones alone and lacks a portion of them. That table furnishes V, J and clone size, whereas the DNA furnished D and trimming. The sample lists more than 150,000 clones; around four fifths were seen once. The source of the sample is a study of blood T cell repertoires in COVID-19. At the level of the study: Samples of COVID-19 (acute and convalescent) were obtained from the United States, Italy and Spain. In each case, the material was cDNA or gDNA derived from T cells, B-cell-depleted T cells, or PBMCs.

Germline loops: CDR1 KGHSH, CDR2 LQKENI. This CDR3 comprises 17 residues. Trimming cost V 1 base and J 0 bases, with 10 bases left between them. The gene calls are TRBV18 and TRBJ2-6, with D perhaps TRBD1 (6 bases). The sample taken for sequencing was peripheral blood. The clonotype was recovered from a woman over 75 with active or convalescent COVID-19. In nucleotides, the CDR3 is TGTGCCAGCTCACCACGTCAGGGGTCCTCTGGGGCCAACGTCCTGACTTTC. Protein: CASSPRQGSSGANVLTF.